This T cell receptor (beta chain) was captured in a study of cytomegalovirus exposure and HLA in healthy donors. Per germline, CDR1 MDHEN and CDR2 SYDVKM. V lost 7 bases to trimming and J lost 3 bases, with 13 bases between them. The CDR3 has 14 amino acids. PCR used 60 Vbeta primers and 13 Jbeta primers. The data were produced by immunoSEQ multiplex PCR, yet TCRdb's version contains in-frame clones alone and is incomplete. This sample contains roughly 120,000 clones. This sequence was found in a man under 40 in good health and CMV-seronegative. This sequence joins TRBV28 and TRBJ1-5; D gene ambiguous. Sequencing input: PBMCs. The CDR3: CASKGTAVNQPQHF. The CDR3 DNA is TGTGCCAGCAAAGGAACAGCCGTCAATCAGCCCCAGCATTTT.